The 21 T cell receptor beta chains in this list originate from one sample, sequenced in a study of Tregs in tolerant kidney transplant recipients. Sequencing used immunoSEQ multiplex PCR; TCRdb keeps in-frame clones, though not all of them. The data hold around 230,000 clones, with about four fifths observed a single time. The sequenced sample consisted of CD4+ T cells from blood. These receptor sequences come from a human donor in good health.

V gene TRBV14 combines with J gene TRBJ2-5; a possible D gene is TRBD2 (6 bases). The ends were cut back, 1 base at V and 2 bases at J, with 17 bases in the middle. CDR1 and CDR2 (germline): SGHDN, FVKESK. The CDR3 contains 17 residues. The CDR3 region is CASSQARVRRGQETQYF. The CDR3 bases are TGTGCCAGCAGCCAAGCACGGGTCAGGCGGGGACAAGAGACCCAGTACTTC.

V is TRBV7-9 and J is TRBJ1-4; the match to TRBD1 covers 9 bases. This CDR3 contains 18 residues. Germline CDR1 reads SEHNR; CDR2 reads FQNEAQ (reference sequence). Losses at the gene ends were 4 bases for V and 7 bases for J; bases not matched to a gene: 16. CDR3 coding DNA: TGTGCCAGCAGCTCCGAATTCGGGACAGGGCCGAGGTCTGAAAAACTGTTTTTT. This codes for CASSSEFGTGPRSEKLFF.

The chain uses TRBV2 and TRBJ2-3, with D possibly being TRBD1 or TRBD2 (6 bases each). CDR3 length equals 16 residues. Germline assignment: CDR1 SNHLY and CDR2 FYNNEI. V lost 4 bases and J lost 5, with 19 bases in between. The CDR3 sequence is CASSVLARGAGDTQYF. The CDR3 bases are TGTGCCAGCAGTGTGTTGGCTAGGGGGGCGGGAGATACGCAGTATTTT.

Worth noting for this clone: Distinct nucleotide sequences in the sample also encode this CDR3. The chain employs TRBV6-1 and TRBJ1-4; 8 nucleotides match TRBD1. This CDR3 region has 15 residues. Unmatched junction bases numbered 6, after V lost 3 bases and J lost 6 bases. The germline V gene has CDR1 MNHNS and CDR2 SASEGT. CDR3 DNA: TGTGCCAGCAGTGAGCCCGGACAGGGCGATGAAAAACTGTTTTTT. Residues: CASSEPGQGDEKLFF.

The J gene is TRBJ2-2, the V gene TRBV19; 8 bases agree with TRBD1. Germline V lookup: CDR1 LNHDA, CDR2 SQIVND (reference sequence). CDR3 length: 15 residues. V dropped 7 bases and J dropped 2; count of bases not matched to a gene: 6. CDR3 DNA sequence: TGTGCCAGTATTTGGACAGGGAAAAACACCGGGGAGCTGTTTTTT. Amino acid sequence: CASIWTGKNTGELFF.

The chain is built from TRBV29-1 and TRBJ2-7; no clear D gene. CDR1 SQVTM and CDR2 ANQGSEA come from the germline V gene. V shed 6 bases and J shed 0 bases, with 9 bases lying between them. The CDR3 runs 12 residues. The CDR3 reads CSVASDSYEQYF. The DNA for the CDR3 is TGCAGCGTCGCTTCAGACTCCTACGAGCAGTACTTC.

The chain links TRBV6-1 to TRBJ1-4, with TRBD1 as a possible D gene (5 bases). The CDR3 sequence is 15 residues long. Germline lookup yields CDR1 MNHNS and CDR2 SASEGT. The V gene lost 6 bases and the J gene lost 0 bases, with 11 bases spanning the gap. CDR3 sequence reads: CASRRQLSTNEKLFF. CDR3 DNA sequence: TGTGCCAGCAGACGACAGTTATCAACTAATGAAAAACTGTTTTTT.

V usage is TRBV7-9 and J usage is TRBJ1-4; no definite D call. V was cut by 6 bases and J by 14 bases, with 13 bases left in between. In germline, CDR1 is SEHNR, CDR2 FQNEAQ (reference sequence). This CDR3 spans 11 amino acids. In nucleotides, the CDR3 is TGTGCCAGCAGTTCCGGACCGATGCTGTTTTTT. Its protein is CASSSGPMLFF.

This clone came up a few times. V usage is TRBV2 and J usage is TRBJ2-4; unclear D gene. From germline, CDR1 is SNHLY and CDR2 FYNNEI. Deletions cut 5 bases from V and 2 bases from J, with 4 bases between. This CDR3 is built from 12 residues. CDR3 nucleotides: TGTGCCAGCAGTTATTCCAAAAACATTCAGTACTTC. The encoded protein is CASSYSKNIQYF.

The chain couples TRBV19 to TRBJ1-2, with a tentative D call TRBD1 (6 bases). Germline values: CDR1 LNHDA, CDR2 SQIVND (reference sequence). The CDR3 consists of 13 residues. V was clipped by 6 bases and J by 2 bases, with 10 bases between them. The CDR3 nucleotides are TGTGCCAGTAGCCGGGACAAGAACTATGGCTACACCTTC. This translates into CASSRDKNYGYTF.

The rearrangement uses TRBV5-1 and TRBJ1-4; D might be TRBD1 (5 bases). The CDR3 length is 15 residues. Germline V gene lookup returns CDR1 SGHRS and CDR2 YFSETQ. Trimming took off 4 bases at V and 7 bases at J, with 17 bases between the two ends. The CDR3 protein is CASSLDGGVGEKLFF. CDR3 DNA: TGCGCCAGCAGCCTGGACGGGGGAGTTGGTGAAAAACTGTTTTTT.

The chain recombines TRBV27 with TRBJ1-2; D possibly corresponds to TRBD1 (5 bases). This CDR3 spans 14 amino acids. V lost 4 bases and J lost 6, with 15 bases in between. Germline-derived CDR1 and CDR2 are MNHEY and SMNVEV (reference sequence). The CDR3 coding sequence is TGTGCCAGCAGTTCCGGGGGGAACTGGAATGGCTACACCTTC. Translation gives CASSSGGNWNGYTF.

This clone was found a few times. The CDR3 bases are TGTGCCAGTAGTATGGACAGGGGGTCGTCCTACGAGCAGTACTTC. As protein: CASSMDRGSSYEQYF. The chain employs TRBV19 and TRBJ2-5, with 10 positions matching TRBD1. Gene TRBJ2-7 matches the end of the DNA better, so the J call may be wrong. This CDR3 contains 15 residues. The germline CDR1 and CDR2 sequences are LNHDA and SQIVND (reference sequence).

The chain links TRBV6-4 to TRBJ2-7; D is possibly TRBD1 (6 bases). CDR1 and CDR2 from the germline V gene are MRHNA and SNTAGT. V shed 1 base and J shed 2 bases, with 18 bases lying between them. The CDR3 is 17 residues long. In DNA form, the CDR3 reads TGTGCCAGCAGTGACTTCGAAGCAGACAGGCAACCCTACGAGCAGTACTTC. This codes for CASSDFEADRQPYEQYF.

This clone has more than one count but fewer than ten. The chain carries TRBV4-1 and TRBJ1-1; possible D gene TRBD1, 5 bases. CDR1 MGHRA and CDR2 YSYEKL come from the germline V gene. V lost 6 bases to trimming and J lost 0 bases, with 11 bases between them. This CDR3 contains 14 residues. The CDR3 region has the DNA TGCGCCAGCAGGAGGACACCTTTGAACACTGAAGCTTTCTTT. It yields the protein CASRRTPLNTEAFF.

The chain has TRBV6-1 and TRBJ1-4; perhaps TRBD1 as D (5 bases). With 8 bases removed from V and 2 bases from J, the gap between germline ends came to 12 bases. Germline-derived CDR1 and CDR2 are MNHNS and SASEGT. The CDR3 covers 14 residues. The CDR3 sequence: CASGDRGTNEKLFF. The CDR3 nucleotides are TGTGCCAGCGGGGACCGGGGCACTAATGAAAAACTGTTTTTT.

V and J are TRBV2 and TRBJ1-1; 8 bases line up with TRBD1. The junction had 6 bases not matched to a gene; V was cut back by 6 bases and J by 3 bases. The germline CDR1 and CDR2 sequences are SNHLY and FYNNEI. This CDR3 is 14 amino acids long. CDR3 amino acids: CASRIQGVDTEAFF. In DNA form, the CDR3 reads TGTGCCAGCAGGATACAGGGGGTTGACACTGAAGCTTTCTTT.

The chain is built from TRBV7-3 and TRBJ2-3; D possibly corresponds to TRBD2 (5 bases). Trimming pared 1 base from V and 10 bases from J, leaving 9 bases between. The CDR3 has 12 residues. CDR1 and CDR2 (germline): SGHTA, FQGTGA. DNA of the CDR3: TGTGCCAGCAGCTTAATCCTAGCTCCGCAGTATTTT. Protein product: CASSLILAPQYF.

This chain links TRBV2 with TRBJ2-7, with 9 bases identical to TRBD2. Trimming at V came to 1 base and at J to 3 bases, leaving 1 base not matched to a gene. The CDR3 spans 14 residues. Germline CDR1 is SNHLY and CDR2 is FYNNEI. The DNA for the CDR3 is TGTGCCAGCAGTGAAGAGACTAGCGGCTACGAGCAGTACTTC. It codes for CASSEETSGYEQYF. The full variable domain, with the rest looked up from reference TRBV2 and TRBJ2-7, is EPEVTQTPSHQVTQMGQEVILRCVPISNHLYFYWYRQILGQKVEFLVSFYNNEISEKSEIFDDQFSVERPDGSNFTLKIRSTKLEDSAMYFCASSEETSGYEQYFGPGTRLTVT.

The chain is built from TRBV5-6 and TRBJ2-7; D is uncertain. V lost 3 bases to trimming and J lost 0 bases, with 16 bases between them. Germline CDR1 is SGHDT and CDR2 is YYEEEE. There are 16 residues in the CDR3. The CDR3 sequence is CASSSYSWVSSYEQYF. DNA of the CDR3: TGTGCCAGCAGCTCCTACTCGTGGGTCTCCTCCTACGAGCAGTACTTC.

J is TRBJ1-5 and V is TRBV7-9; tentatively, D is TRBD1 (6 bases). CDR1 is SEHNR and CDR2 is FQNEAQ in the germline V gene (reference sequence). This CDR3 has 16 amino acids. V dropped 1 base and J dropped 3 bases, with 13 bases sitting between them. CDR3 in amino acids: CASSLERGLNNQPQHF. In DNA form, the CDR3 reads TGTGCCAGCAGCTTAGAAAGGGGGTTGAACAATCAGCCCCAGCATTTT. Full variable domain (missing parts from reference TRBV7-9 and TRBJ1-5): DTGVSQNPRHKITKRGQNVTFRCDPISEHNRLYWYRQTLGQGPEFLTYFQNEAQLEKSRLLSDRFSAERPKGSFSTLEIQRTEQGDSAMYLCASSLERGLNNQPQHFGDGTRLSIL.